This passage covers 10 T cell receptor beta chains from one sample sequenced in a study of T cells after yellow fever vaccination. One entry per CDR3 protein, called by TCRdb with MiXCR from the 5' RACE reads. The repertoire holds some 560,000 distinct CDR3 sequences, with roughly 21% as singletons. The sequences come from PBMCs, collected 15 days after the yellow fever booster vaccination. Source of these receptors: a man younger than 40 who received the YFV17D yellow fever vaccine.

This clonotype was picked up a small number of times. CDR3 protein: CASSQDEYNEQFF. The DNA of the CDR3 is TGTGCCAGCAGCCAAGATGAATACAATGAGCAGTTCTTC. The chain employs TRBV3-1 and TRBJ2-1; D is uncertain. V gave up 0 bases and J gave up 4 bases, with 4 bases separating them. This CDR3 contains 13 residues. CDR1 and CDR2 from the germline V gene are LGHDT and YNNKEL (reference sequence).

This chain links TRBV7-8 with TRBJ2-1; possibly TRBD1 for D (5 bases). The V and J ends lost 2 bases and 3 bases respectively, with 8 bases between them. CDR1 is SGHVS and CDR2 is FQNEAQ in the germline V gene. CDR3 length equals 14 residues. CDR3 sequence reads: CASSLSTDYNEQFF. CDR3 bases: TGTGCCAGCAGCTTATCGACAGACTACAATGAGCAGTTCTTC.

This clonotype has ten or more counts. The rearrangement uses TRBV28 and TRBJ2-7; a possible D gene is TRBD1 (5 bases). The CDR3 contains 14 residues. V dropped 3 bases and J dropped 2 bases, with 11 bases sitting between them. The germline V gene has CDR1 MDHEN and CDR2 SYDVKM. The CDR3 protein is CASSFVGRAYEQYF. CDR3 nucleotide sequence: TGTGCCAGCAGTTTTGTCGGCAGGGCCTACGAGCAGTACTTC.

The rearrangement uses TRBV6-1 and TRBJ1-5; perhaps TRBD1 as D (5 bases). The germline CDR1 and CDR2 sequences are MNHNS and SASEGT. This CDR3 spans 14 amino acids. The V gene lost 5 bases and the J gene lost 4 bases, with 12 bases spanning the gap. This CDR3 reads CASSPSNRNQPQHF. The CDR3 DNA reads TGTGCCAGCAGTCCCTCAAACAGGAATCAGCCCCAGCATTTT.

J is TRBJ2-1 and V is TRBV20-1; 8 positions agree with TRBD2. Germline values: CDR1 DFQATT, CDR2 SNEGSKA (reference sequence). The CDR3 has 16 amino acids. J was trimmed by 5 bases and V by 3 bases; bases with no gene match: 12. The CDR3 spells CSASPERGAGDNEQFF. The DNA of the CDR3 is TGCAGTGCTAGCCCCGAGCGGGGAGCGGGGGACAATGAGCAGTTCTTC.

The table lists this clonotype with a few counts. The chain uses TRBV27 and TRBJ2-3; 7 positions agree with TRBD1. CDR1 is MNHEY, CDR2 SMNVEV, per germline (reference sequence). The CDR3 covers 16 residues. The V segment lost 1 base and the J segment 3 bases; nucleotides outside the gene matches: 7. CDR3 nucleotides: TGTGCCAGCAGTTTATTGGGACAGCCAGGGACAGATACGCAGTATTTT. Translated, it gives CASSLLGQPGTDTQYF.

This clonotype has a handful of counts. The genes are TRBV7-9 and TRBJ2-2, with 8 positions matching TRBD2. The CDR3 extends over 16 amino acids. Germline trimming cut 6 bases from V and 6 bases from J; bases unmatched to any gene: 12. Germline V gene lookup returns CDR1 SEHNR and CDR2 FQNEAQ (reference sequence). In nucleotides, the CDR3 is TGTGCCAGCAGACGAGGGGTAGCGGGAATCCCCGGGGAGCTGTTTTTT. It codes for CASRRGVAGIPGELFF.

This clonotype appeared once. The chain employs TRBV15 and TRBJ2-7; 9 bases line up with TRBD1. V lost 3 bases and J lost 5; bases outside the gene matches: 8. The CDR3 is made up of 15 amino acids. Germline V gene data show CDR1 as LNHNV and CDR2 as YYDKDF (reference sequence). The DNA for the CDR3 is TGTGCCACCAGCAGGAGGACAGGGGCAGGCAACGAGCAGTACTTC. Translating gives CATSRRTGAGNEQYF. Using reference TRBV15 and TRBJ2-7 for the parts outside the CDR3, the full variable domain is DAMVIQNPRYQVTQFGKPVTLSCSQTLNHNVMYWYQQKSSQAPKLLFHYYDKDFNNEADTPDNFQSRRPNTSFCFLDIRSPGLGDTAMYLCATSRRTGAGNEQYFGPGTRLTVT.

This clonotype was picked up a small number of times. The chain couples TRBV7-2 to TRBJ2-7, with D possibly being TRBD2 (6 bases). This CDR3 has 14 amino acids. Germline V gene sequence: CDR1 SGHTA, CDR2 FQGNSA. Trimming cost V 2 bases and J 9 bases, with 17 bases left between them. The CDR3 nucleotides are TGTGCCAGCAGCTTATTGCTAGCGCGGGAAGGGCAGTACTTC. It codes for CASSLLLAREGQYF.

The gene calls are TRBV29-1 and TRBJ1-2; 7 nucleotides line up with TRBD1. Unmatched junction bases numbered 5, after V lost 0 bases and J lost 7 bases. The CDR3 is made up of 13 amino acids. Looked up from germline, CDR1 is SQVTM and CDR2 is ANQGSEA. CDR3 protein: CSVEEGRGGGYTF. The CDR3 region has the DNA TGCAGCGTTGAAGAAGGCAGGGGGGGTGGCTACACCTTC.